The 3 T cell receptor beta chains below come from one sample, sequenced in a study of T cells in Graves' hyperthyroidism and ophthalmopathy. RNA transcripts gave rise to amplified TCR beta CDR3 regions. HTBI primers were the set used in a first-round RT-PCR of the TCR CDR3. TCRdb processed the multiplex PCR reads anew with MiXCR; each CDR3 protein has one entry. This table holds around 520,000 distinct CDR3 sequences, 24% found once. Sequenced: blood. These receptors were obtained from a woman younger than 45 with Graves' ophthalmopathy.

With respect to this clonotype: A read error may produce the germline difference seen at one junction end. V gene TRBV6-1 combines with J gene TRBJ1-1, with a tentative D call TRBD1 (6 bases). The CDR3 totals 15 residues. CDR1 and CDR2 (germline): MNHNS, SASEGT. CDR3 in amino acids: CVSRKGGGMNTEAFF. The CDR3 bases are TGTGTCAGCAGAAAAGGGGGAGGCATGAACACTGAAGCTTTCTTT.

This clonotype was seen a few times. The chain uses TRBV19 and TRBJ2-4; TRBD1 might be the D (6 bases). V was shortened by 6 bases and J by 8 bases, with 14 bases between the two germline ends. The length of the CDR3 is 13 residues. The V gene's germline CDR1 is LNHDA and CDR2 SQIVND (reference sequence). CDR3 bases: TGTGCCAGTAGACACAGGGTCCGGCACATTCAGTACTTC. It is translated as CASRHRVRHIQYF.

As for this clonotype: This may come from a read error, since a much larger clone is one base off. This sequence joins TRBV7-2 and TRBJ2-2; 9 bases map to TRBD1. This CDR3 has 14 amino acids. Germline CDR1 SGHTA, CDR2 FQGNSA. The CDR3 loop is CASRRQGGTGELCF. The CDR3 coding sequence is TGTGCCAGCAGGAGACAGGGGGGCACCGGGGAGCTGTGTTTT.